A selection of T cell receptor beta chains follows, all from one sample in a study of shared clonotypes between healthy human individuals. The protocol was immunoSEQ multiplex PCR, while the TCRdb copy is restricted to in-frame clones and leaves out a portion. This repertoire shows about 2 million clones, over 85% found once; its top ten account for under 1.5%. The sample taken for sequencing was naive CD8+ T cells sorted from blood. These receptors all stem from a man younger than 35 in good health. CDR3s include the opening cysteine and the closing phenylalanine or tryptophan. D genes are given only for firm matches. Expanded clones are given a class, and other clones once, few, many or no size at all.

>TRBV4-1|NA|once|TRBJ1-2
CASSQVHLGPPGYGYTF
TGCGCCAGCAGCCAAGTTCACCTGGGACCACCGGGCTATGGCTACACCTTC
>TRBV27|TRBD2|NA|TRBJ2-1
CASSSGGGYNEQFF
TGTGCCAGCAGTAGCGGGGGGGGTTACAATGAGCAGTTCTTC
>TRBV14|NA|NA|TRBJ2-7
CASSQTGTSYEQYF
TGTGCCAGCAGCCAGACTGGGACCTCCTACGAGCAGTACTTC
>TRBV30|NA|NA|TRBJ2-7
CAWSDQGYEQYF
TGTGCCTGGAGTGACCAGGGATACGAGCAGTACTTC
>TRBV5-1|NA|NA|TRBJ2-5
CASSLYGGAPQETQYF
TGCGCCAGCAGCTTATACGGGGGCGCCCCCCAAGAGACCCAGTACTTC
>TRBV5-6|TRBD1|NA|TRBJ1-4
CASSQGTVGEKLFF
TGTGCCAGCAGCCAAGGGACAGTCGGGGAAAAACTGTTTTTT
>TRBV9|TRBD1|NA|TRBJ1-2
CASSALRQGNYGYTF
TGTGCCAGCAGCGCGTTAAGACAGGGTAACTATGGCTACACCTTC
>TRBV4-1|NA|NA|TRBJ2-7
CASSITSAYEQYF
TGCGCCAGCAGCATAACGAGTGCCTACGAGCAGTACTTC
>TRBV30|NA|NA|TRBJ1-6
CAWSVRTAIMGYNSPLHF
TGTGCCTGGAGTGTACGTACAGCCATAATGGGGTATAATTCACCCCTCCACTTT
>TRBV2|TRBD1|once|TRBJ1-5
CASSADFTGGRDQPQHF
TGTGCCAGCAGTGCCGATTTTACAGGGGGCAGGGATCAGCCCCAGCATTTT
>TRBV5-4|NA|NA|TRBJ2-5
CASSFGIGGPGETQYF
TGTGCCAGCAGCTTTGGTATCGGGGGGCCGGGAGAGACCCAGTACTTC
>TRBV28|NA|NA|TRBJ1-2
CASSFVGSRYTF
TGTGCCAGCAGTTTCGTGGGCAGTCGGTACACCTTC
>TRBV6-6|NA|NA|TRBJ2-7
CASSTPGADEQYF
TGTGCCAGCAGTACCCCGGGAGCTGACGAGCAGTACTTC
>TRBV7-2|NA|NA|TRBJ1-3
CASSPVGGPGNTIYF
TGTGCCAGCAGTCCCGTGGGAGGGCCTGGAAACACCATATATTTT
>TRBV4-1|NA|NA|TRBJ2-1
CASSLDSLASEQFF
TGCGCCAGCAGCCTCGACTCTCTCGCCAGTGAGCAGTTCTTC
>TRBV6-9|NA|NA|TRBJ2-1
CASSSPEGVYNEQFF
TGTGCCAGCAGTTCCCCGGAGGGCGTATACAATGAGCAGTTCTTC
>TRBV19|TRBD1|once|TRBJ2-7
CASSRQGASYEQYF
TGTGCCAGTAGTAGACAGGGAGCCTCCTACGAGCAGTACTTC
>TRBV6-6|NA|NA|TRBJ2-5
CASSYSNTIGEETQYF
TGTGCCAGCAGTTACTCGAATACAATCGGAGAGGAGACCCAGTACTTC
>TRBV4-1|NA|NA|TRBJ2-7
CASSQDRNGIYEQYF
TGCGCCAGCAGCCAAGATCGAAACGGCATCTACGAGCAGTACTTC
>TRBV7-9|TRBD1|NA|TRBJ2-7
CASSSPGTGEAEQYF
TGTGCCAGCAGCTCCCCCGGGACAGGGGAGGCCGAGCAGTACTTC
>TRBV6-6|NA|NA|TRBJ2-7
CASSYATDYEQYF
TGTGCCAGCAGTTACGCCACAGACTACGAGCAGTACTTC
>TRBV27|NA|few|TRBJ1-5
CASSLQGLGNQPQHF
TGTGCCAGCAGTTTGCAGGGGCTGGGCAATCAGCCCCAGCATTTT
>TRBV5-1|TRBD1|once|TRBJ2-7
CASSLRQGYEQYF
TGCGCCAGCAGCTTAAGACAGGGATACGAGCAGTACTTC
>TRBV6-5|NA|NA|TRBJ2-2
CASSYVNGGELFF
TGTGCCAGCAGTTACGTCAACGGCGGGGAGCTGTTTTTT
>TRBV7-9|TRBD1|NA|TRBJ1-1
CASSFGQAAFF
TGTGCCAGCAGCTTTGGACAGGCAGCTTTCTTT
>TRBV7-2|NA|NA|TRBJ2-3
CASSLAPPFSSTDTQYF
TGTGCCAGCAGCTTAGCTCCCCCGTTTTCTAGCACAGATACGCAGTATTTT
>TRBV28|TRBD1|NA|TRBJ1-2
CASRPLDRFGNSWGYTF
TGTGCCAGCAGGCCCTTGGACAGGTTTGGGAACTCATGGGGCTACACCTTC
>TRBV6-5|TRBD2|NA|TRBJ2-2
CASSYSSGGNTGELFF
TGTGCCAGCAGTTACTCTAGCGGGGGGAACACCGGGGAGCTGTTTTTT
>TRBV5-6|NA|NA|TRBJ2-1
CASSWQGNEQFF
TGTGCCAGCAGCTGGCAGGGTAATGAGCAGTTCTTC
>TRBV19|NA|NA|TRBJ2-5
CASPAGGRREETQYF
TGTGCCAGTCCCGCAGGGGGTCGACGGGAGGAGACCCAGTACTTC
>TRBV7-9|NA|NA|TRBJ2-7
CASSFVGASYEQYF
TGTGCCAGCAGCTTCGTGGGGGCGTCCTACGAGCAGTACTTC
>TRBV30|NA|NA|TRBJ1-3
CASGIAGNTIYF
TGTGCCTCGGGCATAGCTGGAAACACCATATATTTT
>TRBV11-2|NA|NA|TRBJ2-7
CASVPARVPYEQYF
TGTGCCAGCGTCCCGGCGCGGGTTCCCTACGAGCAGTACTTC